This T cell receptor (beta chain) was documented in a study of CD8 T cells in ankylosing spondylitis. Overall study findings and caveats: The study looked at matched synovial fluid samples from ankylosing spondylitis patients. Disease-linked clones were reported to be significantly enriched there. Seemingly distinctive of ankylosing spondylitis blood was a TCR beta motif formed by eight highly homologous variants.

TCRdb processed the 5' RACE reads anew with MiXCR; each CDR3 protein has one entry. The table includes hundreds of thousands of distinct CDR3 sequences, more than 9.5% detected once. The CDR3 extends over 12 amino acids. Germline V gene lookup returns CDR1 LNHDA and CDR2 SQIVND (reference sequence). Trimming took off 7 bases at V and 7 bases at J, with 11 bases between the two ends. This clonotype came up a few times. What it binds is not known. Material for sequencing was blood, either unsorted or a sorted T cell fraction (not recorded which). The gene calls are TRBV19 and TRBJ1-5, with a tentative D call TRBD1 (5 bases). The sequence was collected from a male donor with ankylosing spondylitis. The CDR3, as DNA: TGTGCCAGTAATCTAGGGGAACAGCCCCAGCATTTT. Residues: CASNLGEQPQHF.